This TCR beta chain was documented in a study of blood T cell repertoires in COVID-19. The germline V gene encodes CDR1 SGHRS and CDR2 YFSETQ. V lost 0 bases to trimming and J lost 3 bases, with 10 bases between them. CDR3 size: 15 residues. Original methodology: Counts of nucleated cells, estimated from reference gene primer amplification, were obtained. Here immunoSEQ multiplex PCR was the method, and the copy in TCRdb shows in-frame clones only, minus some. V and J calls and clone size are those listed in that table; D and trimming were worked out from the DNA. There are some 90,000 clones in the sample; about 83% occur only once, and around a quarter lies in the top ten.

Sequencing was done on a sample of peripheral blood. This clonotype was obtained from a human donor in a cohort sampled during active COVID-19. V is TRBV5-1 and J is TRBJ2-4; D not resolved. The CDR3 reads CASSLALSGKNIQYF. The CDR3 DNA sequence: TGCGCCAGCAGCTTGGCCTTGTCAGGCAAAAACATTCAGTACTTC.